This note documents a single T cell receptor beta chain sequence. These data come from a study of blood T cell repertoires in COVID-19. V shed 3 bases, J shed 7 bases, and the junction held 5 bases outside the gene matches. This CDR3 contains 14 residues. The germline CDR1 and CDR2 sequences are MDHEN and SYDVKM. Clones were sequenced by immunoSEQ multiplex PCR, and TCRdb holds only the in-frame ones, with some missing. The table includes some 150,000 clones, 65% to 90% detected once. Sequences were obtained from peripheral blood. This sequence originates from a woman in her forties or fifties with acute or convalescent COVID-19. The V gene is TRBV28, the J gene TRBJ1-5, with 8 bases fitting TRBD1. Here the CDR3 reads CASSLSGGEQPQHF. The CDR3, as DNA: TGTGCCAGCAGTTTGTCAGGGGGCGAACAGCCCCAGCATTTT.